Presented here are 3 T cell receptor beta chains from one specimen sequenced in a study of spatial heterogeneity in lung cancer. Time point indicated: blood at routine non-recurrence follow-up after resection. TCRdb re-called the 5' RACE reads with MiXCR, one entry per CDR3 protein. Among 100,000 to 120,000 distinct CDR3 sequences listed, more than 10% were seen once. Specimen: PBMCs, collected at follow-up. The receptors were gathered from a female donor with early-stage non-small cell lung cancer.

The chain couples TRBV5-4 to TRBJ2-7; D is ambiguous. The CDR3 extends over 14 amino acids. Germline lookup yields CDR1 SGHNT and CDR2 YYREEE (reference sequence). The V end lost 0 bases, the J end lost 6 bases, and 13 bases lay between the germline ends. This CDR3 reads CASSLGNQGREQYF. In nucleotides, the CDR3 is TGTGCCAGCAGCTTGGGAAACCAAGGCCGCGAGCAGTACTTC.

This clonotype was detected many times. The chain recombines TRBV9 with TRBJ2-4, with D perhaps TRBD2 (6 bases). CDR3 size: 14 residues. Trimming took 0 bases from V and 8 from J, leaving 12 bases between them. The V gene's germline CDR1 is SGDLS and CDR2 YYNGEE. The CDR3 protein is CASSVGGGKDIQYF. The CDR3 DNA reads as TGTGCCAGCAGCGTAGGAGGAGGGAAGGACATTCAGTACTTC.

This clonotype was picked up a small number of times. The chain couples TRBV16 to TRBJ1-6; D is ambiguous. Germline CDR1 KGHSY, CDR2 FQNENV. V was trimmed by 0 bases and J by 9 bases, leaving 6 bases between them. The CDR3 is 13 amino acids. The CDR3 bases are TGTGCCAGCAGCCAATCACCCCTTTCACCCCTCCACTTT. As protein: CASSQSPLSPLHF.